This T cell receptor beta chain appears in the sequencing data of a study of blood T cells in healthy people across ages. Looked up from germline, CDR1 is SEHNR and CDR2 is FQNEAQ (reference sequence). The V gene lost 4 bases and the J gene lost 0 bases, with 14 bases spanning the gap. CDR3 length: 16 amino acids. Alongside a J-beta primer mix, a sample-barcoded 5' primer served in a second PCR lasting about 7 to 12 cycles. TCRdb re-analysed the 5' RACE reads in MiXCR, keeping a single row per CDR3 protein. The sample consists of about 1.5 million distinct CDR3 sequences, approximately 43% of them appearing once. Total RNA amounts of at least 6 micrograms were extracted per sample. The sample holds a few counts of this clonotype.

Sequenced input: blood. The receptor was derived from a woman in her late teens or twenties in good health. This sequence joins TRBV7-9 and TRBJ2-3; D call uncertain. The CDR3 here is CASSSTVRFSTDTQYF. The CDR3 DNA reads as TGTGCCAGCAGCTCCACCGTTCGCTTCAGCACAGATACGCAGTATTTT. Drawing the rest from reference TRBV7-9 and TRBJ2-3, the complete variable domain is DTGVSQNPRHKITKRGQNVTFRCDPISEHNRLYWYRQTLGQGPEFLTYFQNEAQLEKSRLLSDRFSAERPKGSFSTLEIQRTEQGDSAMYLCASSSTVRFSTDTQYFGPGTRLTVL.